What follows is one TCR beta chain and its context. The antigen remains unidentified. CDR1 is SNHLY and CDR2 is FYNNEI in the germline V gene. This CDR3 is 12 amino acids long. V was cut by 6 bases and J by 1 base, with 3 bases left in between. This sample was taken from a study of pediatric ulcerative colitis. Rectal tissue came from one to two pinch biopsies taken at colonoscopy. Before the diagnostic colonoscopy, ulcerative colitis patients were free of immunosuppressive medication. The study's findings and limits: A couple of patients had blood samples with substantially reduced template counts. All ulcerative colitis patients, but no controls, carried a couple of rectal clonotypes.

Samples were sequenced at Survey level, maximum 500,000 reads. Generated by immunoSEQ multiplex PCR, the TCRdb table keeps only in-frame clones and is missing some. Of tens of thousands of clones in the sample, about 79% are singletons; the top ten hold about 4%. V is TRBV2 and J is TRBJ2-2; D is uncertain. The sample consisted of gut tissue. This TCR came from a girl aged 10 to 17 with moderate ulcerative colitis. The CDR3 is CASRGNTGELFF. CDR3 sequence (DNA): TGTGCCAGCAGGGGGAACACCGGGGAGCTGTTTTTT. Supplemented by reference TRBV2 and TRBJ2-2, the full variable domain reads EPEVTQTPSHQVTQMGQEVILRCVPISNHLYFYWYRQILGQKVEFLVSFYNNEISEKSEIFDDQFSVERPDGSNFTLKIRSTKLEDSAMYFCASRGNTGELFFGEGSRLTVL.